This T cell receptor (beta chain) came from a study of control samples from healthy donors and cancer patients. This table comes from immunoSEQ multiplex PCR, and its TCRdb copy is limited to in-frame clones, with some not included. This table holds 190,000 or so clones, about 93% found once. The receptor comes from a young man in good health. Input material: blood.

The CDR3 reads CASRPTPTNYGYTF. In DNA form, the CDR3 reads TGTGCCAGTAGGCCGACGCCGACTAACTATGGCTACACCTTC. The J gene is TRBJ1-2, the V gene TRBV19; no clear D. The CDR3 is 14 residues long. The ends were cut back, 6 bases at V and 0 bases at J, with 11 bases in the middle. CDR1 is LNHDA and CDR2 is SQIVND in the germline V gene (reference sequence).